This entry concerns a single T cell receptor (beta chain). This may arise from a read error, as a much more abundant clone is one base away. Together with a sample-barcoded 5' primer, a J-beta primer mix was included in a second PCR lasting about 7 to 11 cycles. MiXCR, applied by TCRdb to the 5' RACE reads, yields one record per CDR3 protein. The sample lists 600,000 or so distinct CDR3 sequences, about 28% occurring once. In germline, CDR1 is DFQATT, CDR2 SNEGSKA (reference sequence). The CDR3 has 16 residues. This entry comes from a study of blood T cells in healthy people across ages. The sample consisted of blood. The sequence derives from an elderly woman in good health. This chain links TRBV20-1 with TRBJ2-5; 8 bases agree with TRBD2. The CDR3 DNA follows: TGCAGTGTTACAAAGCGAGCGGGGGCCACCCAAGACACCCAGTACTTC. Translating it yields CSVTKRAGATQDTQYF.